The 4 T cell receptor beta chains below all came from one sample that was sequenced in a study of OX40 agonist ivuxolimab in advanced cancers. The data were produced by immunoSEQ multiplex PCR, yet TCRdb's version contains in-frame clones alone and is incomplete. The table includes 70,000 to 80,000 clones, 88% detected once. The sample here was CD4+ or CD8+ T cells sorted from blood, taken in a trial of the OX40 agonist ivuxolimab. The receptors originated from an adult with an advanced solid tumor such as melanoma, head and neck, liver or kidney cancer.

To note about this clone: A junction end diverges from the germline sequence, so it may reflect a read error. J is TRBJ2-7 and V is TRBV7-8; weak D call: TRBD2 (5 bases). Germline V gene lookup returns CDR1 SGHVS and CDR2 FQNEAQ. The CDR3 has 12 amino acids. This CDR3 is CASSLAVREQYF. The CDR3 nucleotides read TGTGCCAGCAGCCTAGCAGTGCGAGAGCAGTACTTC.

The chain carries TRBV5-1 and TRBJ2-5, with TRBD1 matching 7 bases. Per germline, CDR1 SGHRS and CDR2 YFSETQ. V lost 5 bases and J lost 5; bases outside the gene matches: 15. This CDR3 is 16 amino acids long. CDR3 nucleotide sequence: TGCGCCAGCAGACCCACCGAACAGGGGAGAGGGGAGACCCAGTACTTC. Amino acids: CASRPTEQGRGETQYF.

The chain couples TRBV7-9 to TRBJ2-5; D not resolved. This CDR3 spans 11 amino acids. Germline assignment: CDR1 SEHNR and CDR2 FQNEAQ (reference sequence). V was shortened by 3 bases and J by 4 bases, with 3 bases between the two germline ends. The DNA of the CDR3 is TGTGCCAGCAGCTTCGGAGAGACCCAGTACTTC. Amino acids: CASSFGETQYF.

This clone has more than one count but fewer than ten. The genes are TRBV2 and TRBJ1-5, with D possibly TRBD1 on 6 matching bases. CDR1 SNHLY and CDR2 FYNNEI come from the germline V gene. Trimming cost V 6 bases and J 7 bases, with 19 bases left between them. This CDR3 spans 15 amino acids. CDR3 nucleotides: TGTGCCAGCAGGGCGGTACAGGGCGGATACCAGCCCCAGCATTTT. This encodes CASRAVQGGYQPQHF.